This T cell receptor beta chain stems from a study of blood T cell repertoires in COVID-19. Study information: Specimens from acute and convalescent COVID-19 originated in the United States, Italy and Spain. The analysed material was cDNA or gDNA that came from T cells, B-cell-depleted T cells, or PBMCs.

Authors' processing steps: Reference gene primer amplification in the assay estimated nucleated cell counts. TCRdb's table, derived via immunoSEQ multiplex PCR, lists solely in-frame clones and lacks some. The DNA gave D and trimming, while V, J and clone size come from that table. This sample has 200,000 to 300,000 clones, with 86% found just once. Germline CDR1 reads WNHNN; CDR2 reads SYGVQD (reference sequence). CDR3 length: 14 amino acids. With V trimmed by 3 bases and J by 3 bases, 3 bases remained unmatched. The source material was peripheral blood. This clonotype was obtained from a woman aged 25 to 45 who had recovered from COVID-19. This chain connects TRBV10-1 to TRBJ2-7, with 9 bases matching TRBD1. The CDR3 loop reads CASSDKTGGYEQYF. In DNA, the CDR3 is TGCGCCAGCAGTGATAAGACAGGGGGCTACGAGCAGTACTTC.